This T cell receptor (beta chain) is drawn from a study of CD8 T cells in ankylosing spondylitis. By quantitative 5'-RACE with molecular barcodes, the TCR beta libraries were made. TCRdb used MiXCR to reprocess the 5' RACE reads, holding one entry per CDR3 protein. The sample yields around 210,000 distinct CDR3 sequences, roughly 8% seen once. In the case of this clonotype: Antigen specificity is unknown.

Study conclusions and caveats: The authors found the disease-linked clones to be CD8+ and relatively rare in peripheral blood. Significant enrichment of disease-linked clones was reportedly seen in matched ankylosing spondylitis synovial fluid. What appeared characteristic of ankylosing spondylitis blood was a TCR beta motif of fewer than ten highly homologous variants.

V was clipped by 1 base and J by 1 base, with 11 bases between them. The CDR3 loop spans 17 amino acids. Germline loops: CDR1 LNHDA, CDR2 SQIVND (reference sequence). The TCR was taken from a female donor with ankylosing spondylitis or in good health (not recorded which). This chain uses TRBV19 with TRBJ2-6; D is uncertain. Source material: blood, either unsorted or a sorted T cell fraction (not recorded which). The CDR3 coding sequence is TGTGCCAGTAGTATAGGCCGTCTGAGATCTGGGGCCAACGTCCTGACTTTC. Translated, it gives CASSIGRLRSGANVLTF.